This entry concerns a single T cell receptor (beta chain). What it binds is not known. TCRdb redid the calling of the reads with MiXCR, one entry per CDR3 protein. In the table there are hundreds of thousands of distinct CDR3 sequences, around a sixth of which are singletons. This sample is part of a study of T cell repertoires in cytomegalovirus infection. For the study at large: An indication of both CMV infection and matching HLA type came from public TCR beta signatures. The study, taken as a whole, reports: Clonotype analysis showed dominance of the ex vivo response by HLA-C-restricted CMV-specific TCR beta clonotypes. CMV carriers having the relevant HLA were flagged by cumulative public TCR beta family frequency.

V lost 0 bases, J lost 8 bases, and 16 bases lay in between. CDR3 length: 15 residues. The V gene's germline CDR1 is MNHNY and CDR2 SVGAGI (reference sequence). Input material: PBMCs. The rearrangement uses TRBV6-6 and TRBJ1-2; no clear D. The TCR comes from a human donor in good health (CMV status not recorded). Some clones in this sample may be carry-over from other donors' samples. The CDR3 protein is CASSYSVVSILGYTF. The CDR3 DNA reads as TGTGCCAGCAGTTACTCCGTTGTATCAATTCTGGGCTACACCTTC.